Listed below are T cell receptor beta chains from one sample, sequenced in a study of cytomegalovirus exposure and HLA in healthy donors. The data were produced by immunoSEQ multiplex PCR, yet TCRdb's version contains in-frame clones alone and is incomplete. The repertoire holds some 170,000 clones, with around nine tenths as singletons. Specimen: PBMCs. These receptors were collected from a woman younger than 30 in good health and CMV-seropositive. Each CDR3 is given without its conserved first and last residue. The order of the fields is J gene, V gene, D gene, CDR3 protein. A D gene is named only where the DNA matches it firmly.

>TRBJ1-2|TRBV5-8|.
ASSLQAWGYT
>TRBJ1-3|TRBV5-1|.
ASSFYGAGNTIY
>TRBJ2-7|TRBV19|.
ASPYPTGGHAYEQY
>TRBJ2-2|TRBV4-3|.
ASSQDLSLSDTGELF
>TRBJ2-2|TRBV6-5|TRBD1
ASSHGTGPTGELF
>TRBJ1-3|TRBV6-5|.
ASSYSPPGGGNTIY
>TRBJ2-7|TRBV19|.
ASSTGQPYEQY
>TRBJ2-7|TRBV9|TRBD2
ASSAGTTREQY
>TRBJ2-7|TRBV4-2|TRBD1
ASSHKHPLTGSSYEQY
>TRBJ1-5|TRBV28|.
ASSLEGIGNQPQH
>TRBJ2-7|TRBV9|.
ASSVAPAGVYEQY
>TRBJ2-5|TRBV5-4|TRBD2
ASSAGLAGGLKY
>TRBJ2-2|TRBV7-2|TRBD1
ASSLDYSTGGAGELF
>TRBJ2-3|TRBV6-1|TRBD1
ASSAVRQGVLTDTQY
>TRBJ2-7|TRBV28|TRBD2
ASNLPGGGYEQY
>TRBJ2-2|TRBV18|.
ASSLNTGELF
>TRBJ2-1|TRBV4-1|TRBD1
ASSQGTGGLYEQF
>TRBJ1-1|TRBV20-1|.
SACRGGEAF
>TRBJ2-3|TRBV11-2|.
ASSPGWSTDTQY
>TRBJ1-2|TRBV19|.
ASSIATAHYGYT
>TRBJ2-7|TRBV5-1|TRBD2
ASSSSGPGEGVYEQY
>TRBJ2-2|TRBV5-1|.
ASSLAQGTGELF
>TRBJ2-1|TRBV7-8|TRBD1
ASSDPGTGSYNEQF
>TRBJ1-1|TRBV7-2|.
ASSLGYRVGYRNTEAF
>TRBJ2-3|TRBV6-5|.
ASSYSGIRDTQY
>TRBJ2-1|TRBV20-1|.
SASSNNEQF
>TRBJ2-1|TRBV29-1|TRBD2
SASGGSLSYNEQF
>TRBJ2-7|TRBV27|TRBD2
ASSFLSGTSGPYEQY
>TRBJ2-7|TRBV7-2|.
ASSLGLASGEQY
>TRBJ2-3|TRBV18|TRBD2
ASSRAGVRTDTQY
>TRBJ2-1|TRBV28|TRBD2
ASSPGGDEQF
>TRBJ1-2|TRBV9|.
ASSVGLNGYT
>TRBJ1-5|TRBV2|TRBD1
ASSGQDNQPQH
>TRBJ1-1|TRBV5-4|.
ASSNGGASNTEAF
>TRBJ2-2|TRBV6-4|TRBD2
ASSAAGAGTGELF
>TRBJ2-3|TRBV11-2|TRBD2
ASSFPSGYSTDTQY
>TRBJ1-2|TRBV4-3|.
ASSQDRGVIYGYT
>TRBJ1-1|TRBV5-1|TRBD1
ASSSTDRGNTEAF
>TRBJ2-7|TRBV5-4|.
ASSFLEGQPYEQY
>TRBJ2-7|TRBV7-2|.
ASSFRRDSTYEQY
>TRBJ2-2|TRBV9|TRBD2
ASSVVASGRGELF